The present T cell receptor (beta chain) was sequenced within a study of Graves' ophthalmopathy and Graves' hyperthyroidism. The CDR3 has 18 residues. CDR1 is SGHTA, CDR2 FQGNSA, per germline. Transcripts of RNA were the source for amplifying TCR beta CDR3 regions. RT-PCR was first run with HTBI primers, then multiplex PCR in a second round. Via MiXCR, TCRdb re-called the multiplex PCR reads, giving one row per CDR3 protein. The data contain hundreds of thousands of distinct CDR3 sequences, about two fifths of them seen just once; the ten biggest clones take up over 2.5%. Remarks on this clonotype: The junction departs from germline at one end; a sequencing error may be responsible.

The specimen sequenced was peripheral blood. This TCR derives from an adult man with Graves' ophthalmopathy. The chain combines TRBV7-2 with TRBJ2-2; tentatively, D is TRBD2 (6 bases). The CDR3 sequence is CASSLVRGSGLNTGELFF. CDR3 coding DNA: TGCGCCAGCAGCTTGGTGAGGGGAAGCGGGTTGAACACCGGGGAGCTGTTTTTT.